Below are 3 T cell receptor beta chains sequenced from a single sample in a study of shared clonotypes between healthy human individuals. Clones were read by immunoSEQ multiplex PCR, and TCRdb kept only the in-frame ones, dropping some. The table includes 600,000 to 700,000 clones, 55% to 85% detected once. Sequenced sample: memory CD4+ T cells sorted from blood. The subset was: CD45RA-negative fraction. The origin of the receptors is a woman in her twenties or thirties in good health.

V is TRBV4-2 and J is TRBJ2-1; D is possibly TRBD1 or TRBD2 (6 bases each). V lost 1 base and J lost 1, with 11 bases in between. The CDR3 loop spans 16 amino acids. Germline assignment: CDR1 LGHNA and CDR2 YNFKEQ. CDR3: CASSQGPGASYNEQFF. CDR3 sequence (DNA): TGTGCCAGCAGCCAAGGGCCGGGGGCGTCCTACAATGAGCAGTTCTTC.

The chain joins TRBV23-1 to TRBJ1-5, with 7 nucleotides matching TRBD1. TRBV23-1 is an ORF for which the function is uncertain. With V trimmed by 6 bases and J by 1 base, 12 bases remained unmatched. CDR3 size: 17 residues. The CDR3 region has the DNA TGCGCCAGCAGCCCCGCGAGGGGGCAGGGCAGCAATCAGCCCCAGCATTTT. This sequence encodes CASSPARGQGSNQPQHF.

The J gene is TRBJ1-4, the V gene TRBV4-1, with 7 bases lining up with TRBD1. CDR1 is MGHRA, CDR2 YSYEKL, per germline. CDR3 length: 15 residues. V shed 5 bases and J 5 bases; nucleotides not matched to a gene: 8. CDR3 in DNA: TGCGCCAGCAGCGCGAGACAGGGTTCAAATGAAAAACTGTTTTTT. This encodes CASSARQGSNEKLFF.